This is a list of T cell receptor beta chains from one sample in a study of blood T cell repertoires in COVID-19. Repertoires were generated with immunoSEQ multiplex PCR, while TCRdb's copy carries only in-frame clones and drops some. The sample includes about 190,000 clones, 84% of them seen just once. The sample was peripheral blood. Receptor source: a man under 40 with active or convalescent COVID-19. CDR3s include the opening cysteine and the closing phenylalanine or tryptophan. Each record gives: V gene, J gene, D gene, clone size, CDR3 DNA, CDR3 protein. D genes are given only for firm matches. Clone size, where shown, is once, few, many, or a class for clones that have expanded.

TRBV2,TRBJ1-6,-,-,TGTGCCAGCAGTGTGGAGCGGGGAAATTCACCCCTCCACTTT,CASSVERGNSPLHF
TRBV9,TRBJ2-1,-,-,TGTGCCAGCAGCGACGGGGACAGCGGGTACAATGAGCAGTTCTTC,CASSDGDSGYNEQFF
TRBV19,TRBJ1-1,-,once,TGTGCCAGTCAGACTCCGGACATCACCATCCCCGAAGCTTTCTTT,CASQTPDITIPEAFF
TRBV25-1,TRBJ2-1,TRBD1,-,TGTGCCAGCAGTGAAGTAACAGGGGGTTACAATGAGCAGTTCTTC,CASSEVTGGYNEQFF
TRBV7-9,TRBJ2-3,TRBD2,-,TGTGCCAGCAGCCCTAGCGGGGTTAGCACAGATACGCAGTATTTT,CASSPSGVSTDTQYF
TRBV6-5,TRBJ2-7,-,once,TGTGCCAGCAGGGCGGACAATTTCGGCTACGAGCAGTACTTC,CASRADNFGYEQYF
TRBV10-2,TRBJ1-1,-,-,TGCGCCAGCAGTGGGTTACAGGGAGCCAAAATTACGAACACTGAAGCTTTCTTT,CASSGLQGAKITNTEAFF
TRBV5-6,TRBJ1-4,-,-,TGTGCCAGCAGCTCGGGAGGACAGCTGAAGCACGAAAAACTGTTTTTT,CASSSGGQLKHEKLFF
TRBV4-1,TRBJ1-1,-,-,TGCGCCAGCAGCCAATCCCGACAGTTTGAAGCTTTCTTT,CASSQSRQFEAFF
TRBV15,TRBJ2-2,TRBD2,-,TGTGCCACCAGCAGAGCCGGGCTAGCGGGAGGAAACACCGGGGAGCTGTTTTTT,CATSRAGLAGGNTGELFF
TRBV14,TRBJ2-1,-,-,TGTGCCAGCAGCCAGCAGGCGGCCCGGGGCAATGAGCAGTTCTTC,CASSQQAARGNEQFF
TRBV28,TRBJ2-5,TRBD2,few,TGTGCTACAGCGTATGAGGCTAGCGGGAGTAACACCCAGTACTTC,CATAYEASGSNTQYF
TRBV18,TRBJ1-5,-,-,TGTGCCAGCTCACTGTCCCCGGCTACAGACAATCAGCCCCAGCATTTT,CASSLSPATDNQPQHF
TRBV7-9,TRBJ1-1,TRBD1,-,TGTGCCAGCAGCACAGAACCGGGACAGGAAGCTTTCTTT,CASSTEPGQEAFF
TRBV19,TRBJ2-7,-,-,TGTGCCAGTAGTATAGGCCCCAAAGGGGCCGGGGAGCAGTACTTC,CASSIGPKGAGEQYF
TRBV11-2,TRBJ2-1,TRBD2,-,TGTGCCAGCAGCCCATTCATCAGTCCCCTAGCGGAAAACAATGAGCAGTTCTTC,CASSPFISPLAENNEQFF
TRBV12-5,TRBJ2-5,TRBD2,-,TGTGCTAGTGGTTCTCGGGGACTAGGGGGTGAAGAGACCCAGTACTTC,CASGSRGLGGEETQYF
TRBV5-6,TRBJ2-2,TRBD1,-,TGTGCCAGCAGCTCGACACAACAGGGGGCTAGGGGCACCGGGGAGCTGTTTTTT,CASSSTQQGARGTGELFF
TRBV6-2/TRBV6-3,TRBJ2-1,TRBD1,-,TGTGCCAGCAGCCCATCCACGGGACAGGGATCCTACAATGAGCAGTTCTTC,CASSPSTGQGSYNEQFF
TRBV2,TRBJ1-6,-,-,TGTGCCAGCAGTGACGGCGGGACCCTTAATTCACCCCTCCACTTT,CASSDGGTLNSPLHF
TRBV4-1,TRBJ1-5,TRBD1,-,TGCGCCAGCAGCCAGCAAGAGAATACAGGGGGGAATCAGCCCCAGCATTTT,CASSQQENTGGNQPQHF
TRBV5-3,TRBJ1-4,TRBD1,-,TGTGCCAGGGAGACAGGGGTGGATGAAAAACTGTTTTTT,CARETGVDEKLFF
TRBV9,TRBJ1-6,-,-,TGTGCCAGCAGCGTAGCGGGGGGCTCACCCCTCCACTTT,CASSVAGGSPLHF
TRBV12-5,TRBJ1-1,-,-,TGTGCTAGTGGTTTAGAGGGAGGGACTGAAGCTTTCTTT,CASGLEGGTEAFF
TRBV28,TRBJ2-3,TRBD1,-,TGTGCCAGCAGTTTTGACAGGGGGGTTGATACGCAGTATTTT,CASSFDRGVDTQYF
TRBV3-1/TRBV3-2,TRBJ2-5,-,once,TGTGCCAGCAGCTTCACTAGTAGAACAGAGACCCAGTACTTC,CASSFTSRTETQYF